The 16 T cell receptor beta chains given below trace back to one sample, sequenced in a study of cytomegalovirus exposure and HLA in healthy donors. The PCR was carried out with 60 Vbeta primers and 13 Jbeta primers. TCRdb's copy holds only in-frame clones and misses some; the assay was immunoSEQ multiplex PCR. The sample gives around 140,000 clones, more than 60% of which show up once; around 6.3% is in the top ten. The sample taken for sequencing was PBMCs. These receptors were obtained from a woman aged 55-69 years in good health and CMV-seronegative.

The V gene is TRBV5-1, the J gene TRBJ1-2; 7 bases map to TRBD1. Germline loops: CDR1 SGHRS, CDR2 YFSETQ. CDR3 size: 12 residues. With 7 bases clipped from V and 4 bases from J, the junction kept 4 bases outside the gene matches. The CDR3 bases are TGCGCCAGCCGGGACAGCTCCTATGGCTACACCTTC. Amino acid sequence: CASRDSSYGYTF.

The chain carries TRBV2 and TRBJ1-4, with 9 bases that match TRBD1. CDR3 length equals 14 residues. Germline V gene lookup returns CDR1 SNHLY and CDR2 FYNNEI. V trimming: 5 bases; J trimming: 8 bases; junction bases outside the gene matches: 6. The CDR3 sequence: CASSWTGVNEKLFF. DNA for the CDR3: TGTGCCAGCAGTTGGACAGGGGTAAACGAAAAACTGTTTTTT.

The CDR3 sequence is CASSSGQGWETQYF. The CDR3 region has the DNA TGTGCCAGCAGCTCCGGACAGGGTTGGGAGACCCAGTACTTC. The rearrangement links TRBV5-6 to TRBJ2-5; TRBD1 matches at 8 bases. Per germline, CDR1 SGHDT and CDR2 YYEEEE. The CDR3 is made up of 14 amino acids. V lost 3 bases and J lost 5; bases outside the gene matches: 6.

The chain couples TRBV9 to TRBJ2-1; 12 positions match TRBD2. V shed 6 bases and J 6 bases; nucleotides not matched to a gene: 4. Looked up from germline, CDR1 is SGDLS and CDR2 is YYNGEE. This CDR3 region has 14 residues. The CDR3 DNA is TGTGCCAGCACCTCTAGCGGGGGGGCCAATGAGCAGTTCTTC. Translating gives CASTSSGGANEQFF.

In its sample, this clone was seen a few times. This chain uses TRBV11-1 with TRBJ2-3; D possibly corresponds to TRBD1 (5 bases). The ends were cut back, 2 bases at V and 2 bases at J, with 11 bases in the middle. The CDR3 spans 15 residues. CDR1 is SGHAT and CDR2 is FQDESV in the germline V gene (reference sequence). This CDR3 is CASSLPGQDTDTQYF. CDR3 DNA: TGTGCCAGCAGCTTACCCGGACAAGACACAGATACGCAGTATTTT. The full variable domain, rest sourced from reference TRBV11-1 and TRBJ2-3, is EAEVAQSPRYKITEKSQAVAFWCDPISGHATLYWYRQILGQGPELLVQFQDESVVDDSQLPKDRFSAERLKGVDSTLKIQPAELGDSAMYLCASSLPGQDTDTQYFGPGTRLTVL.

The genes are TRBV6-5 and TRBJ1-5; 9 bases are a match to TRBD1. The V and J ends lost 6 bases and 6 bases, in that order; junction bases with no gene match: 3. The CDR3 is made up of 13 amino acids. From germline, CDR1 is MNHEY and CDR2 SVGAGI. CDR3 protein: CASRQGARQPQHF. The CDR3 DNA reads TGTGCCAGCAGACAGGGGGCGCGTCAGCCCCAGCATTTT.

Only a few counts were recorded for this clone. The genes are TRBV6-1 and TRBJ2-7; D gene ambiguous. This CDR3 contains 14 residues. Trimming left V 6 bases short and J 5 bases short, with 17 bases between. Germline V CDR1 and CDR2: MNHNS, SASEGT. CDR3 bases: TGTGCCAGCAGCCAAAGACTCAGAGGCGACGAGCAGTACTTC. It specifies CASSQRLRGDEQYF.

The J gene is TRBJ2-7, the V gene TRBV5-1; D possibly corresponds to TRBD2 (5 bases). Germline CDR1 SGHRS, CDR2 YFSETQ. Trimming took 0 bases from V and 2 from J, leaving 12 bases between them. The CDR3 is made up of 15 amino acids. CDR3 in amino acids: CASSLAGKEAYEQYF. The CDR3 DNA sequence: TGCGCCAGCAGCTTGGCCGGGAAAGAGGCCTACGAGCAGTACTTC.

V is TRBV5-1 and J is TRBJ2-3, with D maybe TRBD1 (5 bases). V was cut by 2 bases and J by 4 bases, with 14 bases left in between. Germline V gives CDR1 SGHRS, CDR2 YFSETQ. The CDR3 sequence is 15 residues long. CDR3 bases: TGCGCCAGCAGCTTTAGCCAGGGTGGCGCAGATACGCAGTATTTT. Translated: CASSFSQGGADTQYF.

The chain employs TRBV7-9 and TRBJ2-3; 11 nucleotides agree with TRBD2. The germline V gene has CDR1 SEHNR and CDR2 FQNEAQ (reference sequence). The length of the CDR3 is 17 residues. J lost 0 bases, V lost 4 bases, and 6 bases had no gene match. The CDR3 here is CASSSRTSGLSTDTQYF. The CDR3 DNA reads as TGTGCCAGCAGCTCACGGACTAGCGGGCTAAGCACAGATACGCAGTATTTT.

The table lists this clone with a few counts. The gene calls are TRBV7-9 and TRBJ2-7, with D tentatively TRBD2 (5 bases). Germline V CDR1 and CDR2: SEHNR, FQNEAQ (reference sequence). The CDR3 is made up of 15 amino acids. The V and J ends lost 1 base and 9 bases respectively, with 19 bases between them. The CDR3 reads CASSLEASGYKGQYF. The CDR3 DNA follows: TGTGCCAGCAGCTTAGAGGCATCGGGGTATAAGGGGCAGTACTTC.

This clone turned up a few times. CDR3: CASSVGGGSTEQYF. CDR3 coding DNA: TGTGCCAGCAGCGTTGGGGGGGGGTCTACCGAGCAGTACTTC. The chain employs TRBV9 and TRBJ2-7, with 7 bases fitting TRBD2. The CDR3 sequence is 14 residues long. Unmatched junction bases numbered 8, after V lost 2 bases and J lost 6 bases. Germline V gives CDR1 SGDLS, CDR2 YYNGEE.

The chain combines TRBV6-1 with TRBJ2-7; no reliable D call. Germline-derived CDR1 and CDR2 are MNHNS and SASEGT. V lost 3 bases and J 3 bases, leaving 12 bases between the germline ends. This CDR3 region has 14 residues. In nucleotides, the CDR3 is TGTGCCAGCAGTGACCGGGTCCCCTACTACGAGCAGTACTTC. Translation gives CASSDRVPYYEQYF.

The V gene is TRBV4-3, the J gene TRBJ1-1, with a weak D call TRBD1 (5 bases). Germline V gives CDR1 LGHNA, CDR2 YSLEER. The germline V and J ends were trimmed by 0 bases and 7 bases, with 9 bases remaining between them. This CDR3 spans 13 amino acids. In DNA, the CDR3 is TGCGCCAGCAGCCAAGAACAGGACCTTGAAGCTTTCTTT. Translated, it gives CASSQEQDLEAFF.

V gene TRBV7-3 combines with J gene TRBJ2-7, with TRBD1 matching over 7 bases. The germline CDR1 and CDR2 sequences are SGHTA and FQGTGA. J lost 5 bases, V lost 5 bases, and 6 bases had no gene match. The CDR3 extends over 13 amino acids. The CDR3 spells CASSPDRMDEQYF. The CDR3 region has the DNA TGTGCCAGCAGCCCGGACAGGATGGACGAGCAGTACTTC.

J is TRBJ2-5 and V is TRBV10-3; 7 bases map to TRBD2. The length of the CDR3 is 16 residues. Germline lookup yields CDR1 ENHRY and CDR2 SYGVKD. The ends lost 4 bases at V and 5 bases at J; junction bases unmatched: 13. The chain's CDR3 is CAISAGLAEGRETQYF. The CDR3 coding sequence is TGTGCCATCAGTGCAGGGCTAGCGGAGGGGCGGGAGACCCAGTACTTC.